The subject of this entry is one T cell receptor (beta chain). This sample is part of a study of blood T cell repertoires in COVID-19. The ends were cut back, 4 bases at V and 7 bases at J, with 17 bases in the middle. There are 14 residues in the CDR3. CDR1 and CDR2 from the germline V gene are SGHTA and FQGNSA. Cohorts were assigned according to the clinical history that participants reported. Symptom resolution, clearance, or two negative PCRs marked donors in Cohort 3 as recovered. Here immunoSEQ multiplex PCR was the method, and the copy in TCRdb shows in-frame clones only, minus some. The profile covers fewer than 300,000 clones, with roughly 85% appearing a single time and about 2.7% taken by the ten largest.

The specimen was PBMCs or T cells enriched from blood (not recorded which). The chain has TRBV7-2 and TRBJ2-7; D possibly corresponds to TRBD1 (5 bases). This TCR derives from a woman aged 45 to 65 who had recovered from COVID-19. CDR3 DNA: TGTGCCAGCAGCTCTACGGCAGGGTCTCGGGAGCAGTACTTC. Its protein is CASSSTAGSREQYF.